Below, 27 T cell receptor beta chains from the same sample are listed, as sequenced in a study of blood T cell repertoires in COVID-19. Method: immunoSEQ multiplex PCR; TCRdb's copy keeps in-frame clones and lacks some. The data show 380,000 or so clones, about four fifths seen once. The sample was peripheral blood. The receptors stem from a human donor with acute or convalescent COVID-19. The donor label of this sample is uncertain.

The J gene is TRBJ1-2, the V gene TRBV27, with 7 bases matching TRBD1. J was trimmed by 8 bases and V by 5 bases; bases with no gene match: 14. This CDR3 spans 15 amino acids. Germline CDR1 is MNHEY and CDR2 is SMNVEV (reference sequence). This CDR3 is CASSPRTGQFGGYTF. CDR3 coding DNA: TGTGCCAGCAGTCCCAGAACGGGACAGTTCGGAGGCTACACCTTC.

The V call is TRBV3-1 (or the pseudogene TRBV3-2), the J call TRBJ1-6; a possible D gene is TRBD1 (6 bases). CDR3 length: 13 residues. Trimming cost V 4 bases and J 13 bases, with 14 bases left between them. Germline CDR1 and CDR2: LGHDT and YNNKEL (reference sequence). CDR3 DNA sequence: TGTGCCAGCAGCCCCCTAACGAGGGGGCCCCTCCACTTT. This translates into CASSPLTRGPLHF.

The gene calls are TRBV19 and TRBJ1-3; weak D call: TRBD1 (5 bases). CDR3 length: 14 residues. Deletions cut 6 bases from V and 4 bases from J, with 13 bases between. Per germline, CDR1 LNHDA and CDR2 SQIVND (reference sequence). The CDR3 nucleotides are TGTGCCAGTAGCCCCCCAGGGTTCGGAAACACCATATATTTT. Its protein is CASSPPGFGNTIYF.

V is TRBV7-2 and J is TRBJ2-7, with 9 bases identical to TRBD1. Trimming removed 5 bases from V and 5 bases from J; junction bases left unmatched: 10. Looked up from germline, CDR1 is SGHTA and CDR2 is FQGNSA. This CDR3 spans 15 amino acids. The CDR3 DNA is TGTGCCAGCAGCCGCCGCAGACAGGGGGTTAACGAGCAGTACTTC. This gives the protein CASSRRRQGVNEQYF.

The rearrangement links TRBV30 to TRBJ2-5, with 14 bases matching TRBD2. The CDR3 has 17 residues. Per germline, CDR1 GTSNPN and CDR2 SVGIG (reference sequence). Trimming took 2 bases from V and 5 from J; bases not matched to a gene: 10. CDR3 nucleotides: TGTGCCTGGAGTAACTCCGGACTAGCGGGAGGCCGGGAGACCCAGTACTTC. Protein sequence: CAWSNSGLAGGRETQYF.

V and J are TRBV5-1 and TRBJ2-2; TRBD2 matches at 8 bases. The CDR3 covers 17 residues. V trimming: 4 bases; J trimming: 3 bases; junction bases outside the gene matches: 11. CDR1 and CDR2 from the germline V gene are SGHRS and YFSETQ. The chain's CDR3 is CASSPRTSWSYTGELFF. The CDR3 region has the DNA TGCGCCAGCAGCCCGAGGACTAGCTGGTCGTACACCGGGGAGCTGTTTTTT.

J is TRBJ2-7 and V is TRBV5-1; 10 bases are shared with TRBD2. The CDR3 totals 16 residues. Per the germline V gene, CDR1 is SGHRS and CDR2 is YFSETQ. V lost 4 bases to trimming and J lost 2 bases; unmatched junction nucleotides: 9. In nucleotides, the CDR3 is TGCGCCAGCAGCCCGGGGGGCAGCGGGGGGGCCTACGAGCAGTACTTC. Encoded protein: CASSPGGSGGAYEQYF.

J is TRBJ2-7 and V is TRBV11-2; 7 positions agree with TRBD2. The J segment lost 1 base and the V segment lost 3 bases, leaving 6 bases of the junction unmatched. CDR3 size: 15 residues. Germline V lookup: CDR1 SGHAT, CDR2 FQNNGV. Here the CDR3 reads CASSFGGRVSYEQYF. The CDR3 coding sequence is TGTGCCAGCAGCTTTGGCGGGAGAGTTTCCTACGAGCAGTACTTC.

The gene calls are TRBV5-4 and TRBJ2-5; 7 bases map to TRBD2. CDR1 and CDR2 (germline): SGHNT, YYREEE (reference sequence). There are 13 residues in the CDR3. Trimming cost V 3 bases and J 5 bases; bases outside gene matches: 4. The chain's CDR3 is CASSSREGETQYF. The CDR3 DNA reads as TGTGCCAGCAGCTCAAGGGAGGGGGAGACCCAGTACTTC. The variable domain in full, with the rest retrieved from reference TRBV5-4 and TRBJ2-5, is ETGVTQSPTHLIKTRGQQVTLRCSSQSGHNTVSWYQQALGQGPQFIFQYYREEENGRGNFPPRFSGLQFPNYSSELNVNALELDDSALYLCASSSREGETQYFGPGTRLLVL.

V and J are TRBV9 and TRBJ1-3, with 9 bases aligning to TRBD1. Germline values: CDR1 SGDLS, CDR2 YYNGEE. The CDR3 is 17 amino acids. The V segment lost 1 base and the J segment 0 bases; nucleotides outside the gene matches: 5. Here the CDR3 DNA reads TGTGCCAGCAGCGTAACAGGGGGCTCTTCCTCTGGAAACACCATATATTTT. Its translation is CASSVTGGSSSGNTIYF.

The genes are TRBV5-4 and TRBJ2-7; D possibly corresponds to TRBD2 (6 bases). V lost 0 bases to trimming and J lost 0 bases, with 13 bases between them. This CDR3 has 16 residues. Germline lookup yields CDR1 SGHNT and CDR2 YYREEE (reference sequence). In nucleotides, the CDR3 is TGTGCCAGCAGCTTGGGGAGCGGGCGAAGCTCCTACGAGCAGTACTTC. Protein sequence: CASSLGSGRSSYEQYF.

The CDR3 nucleotides read TGTGCCAGCAGCTTGTACGGGTCGGGGGAGGTTTCAGGTGGCTACACCTTC. It is translated as CASSLYGSGEVSGGYTF. The rearrangement links TRBV5-5 to TRBJ1-2, with D possibly being TRBD1 (5 bases). The V gene's germline CDR1 is SGHKS and CDR2 YYEKEE (reference sequence). The V and J ends lost 1 base and 7 bases respectively, with 23 bases between them. The CDR3 consists of 17 residues.

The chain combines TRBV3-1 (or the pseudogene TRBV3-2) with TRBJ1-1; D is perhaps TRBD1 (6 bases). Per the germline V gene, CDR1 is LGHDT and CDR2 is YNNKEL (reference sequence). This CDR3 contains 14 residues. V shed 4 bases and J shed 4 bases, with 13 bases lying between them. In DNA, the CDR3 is TGTGCCAGCAGCCGCCGGGGCAGGGGCACTGAAGCTTTCTTT. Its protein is CASSRRGRGTEAFF.

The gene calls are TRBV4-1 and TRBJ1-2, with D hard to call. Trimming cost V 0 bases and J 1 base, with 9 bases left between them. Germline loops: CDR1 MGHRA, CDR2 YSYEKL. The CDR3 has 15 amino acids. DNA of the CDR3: TGCGCCAGCAGCCAAGATGAGGCGGTTAACTATGGCTACACCTTC. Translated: CASSQDEAVNYGYTF.

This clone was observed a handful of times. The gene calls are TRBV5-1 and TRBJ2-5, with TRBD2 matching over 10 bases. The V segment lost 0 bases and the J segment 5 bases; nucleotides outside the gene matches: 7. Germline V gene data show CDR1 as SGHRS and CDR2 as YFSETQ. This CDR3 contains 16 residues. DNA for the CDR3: TGCGCCAGCAGCTTGGCCTCTAGCGGGAGTTGGGAGACCCAGTACTTC. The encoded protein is CASSLASSGSWETQYF.

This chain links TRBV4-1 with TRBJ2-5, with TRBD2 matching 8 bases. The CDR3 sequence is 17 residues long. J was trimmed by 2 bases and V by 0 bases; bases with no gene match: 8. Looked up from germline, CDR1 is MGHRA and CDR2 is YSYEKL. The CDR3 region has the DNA TGCGCCAGCAGCCAAGAAAGGGTAGCGGGGACACAAGAGACCCAGTACTTC. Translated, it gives CASSQERVAGTQETQYF.

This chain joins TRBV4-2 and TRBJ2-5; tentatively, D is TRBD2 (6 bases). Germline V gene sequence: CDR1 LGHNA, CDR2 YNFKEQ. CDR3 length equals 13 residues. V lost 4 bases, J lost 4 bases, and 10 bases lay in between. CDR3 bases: TGTGCCAGCAGCCTGAGAGCGGGAGAGACCCAGTACTTC. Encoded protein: CASSLRAGETQYF.

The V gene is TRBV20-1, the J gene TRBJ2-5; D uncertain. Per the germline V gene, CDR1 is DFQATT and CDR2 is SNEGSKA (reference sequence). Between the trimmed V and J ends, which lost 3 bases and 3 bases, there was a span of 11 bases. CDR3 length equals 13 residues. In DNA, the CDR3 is TGCAGTGCTAGTGAATACCCTAAAGAGACCCAGTACTTC. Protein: CSASEYPKETQYF.

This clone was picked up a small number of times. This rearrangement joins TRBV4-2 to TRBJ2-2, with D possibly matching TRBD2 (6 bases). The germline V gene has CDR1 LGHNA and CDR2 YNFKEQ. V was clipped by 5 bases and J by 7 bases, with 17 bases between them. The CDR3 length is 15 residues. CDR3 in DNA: TGTGCCAGCAGCGGCTCCCGGGGGTTGGGCGGGGAGCTGTTTTTT. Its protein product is CASSGSRGLGGELFF.

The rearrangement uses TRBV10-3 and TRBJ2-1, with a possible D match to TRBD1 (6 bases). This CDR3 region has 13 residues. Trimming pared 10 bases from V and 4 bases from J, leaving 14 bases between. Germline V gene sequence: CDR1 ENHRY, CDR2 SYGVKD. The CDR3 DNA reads TGTGCCACCCTACGGGACATATACAATGAGCAGTTCTTC. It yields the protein CATLRDIYNEQFF.

The CDR3 DNA reads TGTGCCACCGTGTTAGAATACAGGGTAGAGGAGACCCAGTACTTC. Its protein is CATVLEYRVEETQYF. V and J are TRBV28 and TRBJ2-5; a possible D gene is TRBD1 (6 bases). This CDR3 region has 15 residues. The germline V and J ends were trimmed by 10 bases and 5 bases, with 23 bases remaining between them. Germline V gene lookup returns CDR1 MDHEN and CDR2 SYDVKM.

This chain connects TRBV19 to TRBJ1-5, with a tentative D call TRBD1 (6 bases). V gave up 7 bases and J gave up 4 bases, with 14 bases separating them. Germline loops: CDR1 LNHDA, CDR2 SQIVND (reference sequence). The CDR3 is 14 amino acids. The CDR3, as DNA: TGTGCCAGTACCCAGACAGGAAAAAATCAGCCCCAGCATTTT. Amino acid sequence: CASTQTGKNQPQHF. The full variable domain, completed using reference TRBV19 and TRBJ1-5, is DGGITQSPKYLFRKEGQNVTLSCEQNLNHDAMYWYRQDPGQGLRLIYYSQIVNDFQKGDIAEGYSVSREKKESFPLTVTSAQKNPTAFYLCASTQTGKNQPQHFGDGTRLSIL.

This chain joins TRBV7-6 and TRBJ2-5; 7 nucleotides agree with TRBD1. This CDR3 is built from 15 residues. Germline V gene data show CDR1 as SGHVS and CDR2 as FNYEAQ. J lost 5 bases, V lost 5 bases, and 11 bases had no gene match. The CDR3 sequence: CASSGDSRRQETQYF. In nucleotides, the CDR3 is TGTGCCAGCAGCGGGGACAGTCGTCGTCAGGAGACCCAGTACTTC. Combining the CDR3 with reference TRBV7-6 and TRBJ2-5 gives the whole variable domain GAGVSQSPRYKVTKRGQDVALRCDPISGHVSLYWYRQALGQGPEFLTYFNYEAQQDKSGLPNDRFSAERPEGSISTLTIQRTEQRDSAMYRCASSGDSRRQETQYFGPGTRLLVL.

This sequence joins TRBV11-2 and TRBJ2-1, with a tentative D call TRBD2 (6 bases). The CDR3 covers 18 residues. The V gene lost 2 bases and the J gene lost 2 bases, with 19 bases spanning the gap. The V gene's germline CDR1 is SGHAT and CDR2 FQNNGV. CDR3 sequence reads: CASSLSRGGGITYNEQFF. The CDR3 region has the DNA TGTGCCAGCAGCTTATCGCGAGGTGGGGGGATTACCTACAATGAGCAGTTCTTC.

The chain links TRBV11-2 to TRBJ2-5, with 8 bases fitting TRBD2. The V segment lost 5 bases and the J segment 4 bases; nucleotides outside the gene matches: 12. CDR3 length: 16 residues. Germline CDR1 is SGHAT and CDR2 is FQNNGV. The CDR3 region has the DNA TGTGCCAGCAGCATCAGTGCGGGGGGAAGGGTAGAGACCCAGTACTTC. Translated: CASSISAGGRVETQYF.

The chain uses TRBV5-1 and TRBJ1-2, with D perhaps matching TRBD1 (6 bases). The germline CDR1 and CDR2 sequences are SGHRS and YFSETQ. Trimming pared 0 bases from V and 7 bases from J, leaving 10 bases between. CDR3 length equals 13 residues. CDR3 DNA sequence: TGCGCCAGCAGCTTGGACAGGGTGGGTGGCTACACCTTC. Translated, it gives CASSLDRVGGYTF.

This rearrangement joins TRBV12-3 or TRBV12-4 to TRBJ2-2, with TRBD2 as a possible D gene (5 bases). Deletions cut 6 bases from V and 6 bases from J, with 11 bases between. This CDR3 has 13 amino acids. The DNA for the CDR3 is TGTGCCAGCAGCCCCGGGGTTCCCGGGGAGCTGTTTTTT. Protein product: CASSPGVPGELFF.